The entry below gives a single T cell receptor (beta chain) sequence along with its context. The data were taken from a study of blood T cell repertoires in COVID-19. For the study at large: Spain, Italy and the United States supplied samples that represented acute and convalescent COVID-19.

The V end lost 5 bases, the J end lost 8 bases, and 18 bases lay between the germline ends. CDR1 and CDR2 from the germline V gene are ENHRY and SYGVKD. The CDR3 totals 14 residues. TCRdb's copy holds only in-frame clones and misses some; the assay was immunoSEQ multiplex PCR. The top ten clones hold around 12% of a sample with about 270,000 clones, 75% to 90% of them seen once. The sample taken for sequencing was peripheral blood. The rearrangement uses TRBV10-3 and TRBJ1-2; tentatively, D is TRBD1 (5 bases). The sequence was collected from a woman in her 70s with COVID-19, enrolled during active disease. CDR3 in DNA: TGTGCCATCAGTCCGGGGGGAGAAAGAAAAGGCTACACCTTC. It encodes CAISPGGERKGYTF.